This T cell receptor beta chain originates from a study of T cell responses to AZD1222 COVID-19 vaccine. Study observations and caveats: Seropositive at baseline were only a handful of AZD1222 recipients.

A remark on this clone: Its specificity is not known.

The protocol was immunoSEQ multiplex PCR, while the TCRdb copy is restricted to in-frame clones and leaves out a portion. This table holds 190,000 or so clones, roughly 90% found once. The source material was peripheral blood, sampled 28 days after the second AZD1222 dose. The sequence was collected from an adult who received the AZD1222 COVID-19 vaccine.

CDR3 in amino acids: CATSDSQGSGTDTQYF. In nucleotides, the CDR3 is TGTGCCACCAGTGATTCCCAGGGTTCCGGCACAGATACGCAGTATTTT. This chain joins TRBV24-1 and TRBJ2-3; tentatively, D is TRBD1 (5 bases). This CDR3 contains 16 residues. V was clipped by 2 bases and J by 1 base, with 12 bases between them. CDR1 and CDR2 from the germline V gene are KGHDR and SFDVKD.